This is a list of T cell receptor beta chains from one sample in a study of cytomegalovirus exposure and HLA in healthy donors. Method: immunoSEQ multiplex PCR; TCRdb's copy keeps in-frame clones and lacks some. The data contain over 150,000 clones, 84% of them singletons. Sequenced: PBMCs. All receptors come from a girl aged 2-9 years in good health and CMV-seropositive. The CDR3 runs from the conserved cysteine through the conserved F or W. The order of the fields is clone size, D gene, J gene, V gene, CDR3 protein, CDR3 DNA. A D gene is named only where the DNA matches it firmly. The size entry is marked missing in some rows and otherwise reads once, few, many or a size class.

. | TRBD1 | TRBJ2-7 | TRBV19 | CASSIGDRVHEQYF | TGTGCCAGTAGTATTGGGGACAGGGTGCACGAGCAGTACTTC
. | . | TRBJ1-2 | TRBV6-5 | CASRDSVYGYTF | TGTGCCAGCAGGGACAGCGTCTATGGCTACACCTTC
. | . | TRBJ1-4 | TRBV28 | CASSFSTGRTNEKLFF | TGTGCCAGCAGTTTTTCAACAGGGCGGACTAATGAAAAACTGTTTTTT
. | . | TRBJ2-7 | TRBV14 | CASSQVQGAGEQYF | TGTGCCAGCAGCCAAGTACAGGGTGCCGGGGAGCAGTACTTC
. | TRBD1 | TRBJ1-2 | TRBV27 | CASNRTGWNYGYTF | TGTGCCAGCAATAGGACAGGGTGGAACTATGGCTACACCTTC
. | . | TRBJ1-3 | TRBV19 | CASSLQGYTIYF | TGTGCCAGTAGTCTCCAGGGGTACACCATATATTTT
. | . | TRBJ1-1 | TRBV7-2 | CASSLVQPGEAFF | TGTGCCAGCAGCTTAGTACAGCCCGGTGAAGCTTTCTTT
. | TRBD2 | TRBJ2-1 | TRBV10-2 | CASLKREGRLNNEQFF | TGCGCCAGTCTTAAGCGGGAGGGCCGGTTGAACAATGAGCAGTTCTTC
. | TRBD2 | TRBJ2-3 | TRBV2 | CASSRTSGRGSQYF | TGTGCCAGCTCCCGGACTAGCGGGAGGGGTTCGCAGTATTTT
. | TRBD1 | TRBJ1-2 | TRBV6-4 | CASKKSPWTGEIGGYTF | TGTGCCAGCAAAAAATCCCCATGGACAGGGGAGATCGGTGGCTACACCTTC
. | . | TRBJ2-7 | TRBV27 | CASSLAVEDEQYF | TGTGCCAGCAGTTTAGCGGTGGAGGATGAGCAGTACTTC
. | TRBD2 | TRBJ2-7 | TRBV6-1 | CASSLGLAGHEQYF | TGTGCCAGCAGTTTGGGGTTAGCGGGACACGAGCAGTACTTC
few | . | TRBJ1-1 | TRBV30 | CAWRVYGVNTEAFF | TGTGCCTGGAGAGTTTACGGGGTGAACACTGAAGCTTTCTTT
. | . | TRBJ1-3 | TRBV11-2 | CASSLVVGTIYF | TGTGCCAGCAGCTTAGTTGTCGGCACCATATATTTT
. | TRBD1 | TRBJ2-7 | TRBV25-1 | CASSEDRTGGEQYF | TGTGCCAGCAGTGAGGATCGGACAGGGGGTGAGCAGTACTTC
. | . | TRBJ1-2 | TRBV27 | CASSFGAYGTPYGYTF | TGTGCCAGCAGTTTTGGGGCTTACGGGACACCCTATGGCTACACCTTC
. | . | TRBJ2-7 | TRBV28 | CASSFISPGTGTYEQYF | TGTGCCAGCAGTTTTATAAGCCCGGGTACGGGGACCTACGAGCAGTACTTC
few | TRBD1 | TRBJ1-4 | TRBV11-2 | CASSLRGTGNEKLFF | TGTGCCAGCAGCCTACGGGGGACAGGGAATGAAAAACTGTTTTTT
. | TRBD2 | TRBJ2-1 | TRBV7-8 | CASSFLPSGSSYNEQFF | TGTGCCAGCAGCTTTCTTCCTAGCGGGAGCTCCTACAATGAGCAGTTCTTC
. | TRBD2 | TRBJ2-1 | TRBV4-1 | CASSQEEREWNEQFF | TGCGCCAGCAGCCAAGAGGAGCGGGAGTGGAATGAGCAGTTCTTC
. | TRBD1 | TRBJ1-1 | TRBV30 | CAWTRRDRLNTEAFF | TGTGCCTGGACTAGAAGGGACAGGTTGAACACTGAAGCTTTCTTT
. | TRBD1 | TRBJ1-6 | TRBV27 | CASSARQGKTLHF | TGTGCCAGCAGTGCACGACAGGGTAAGACCCTCCACTTT
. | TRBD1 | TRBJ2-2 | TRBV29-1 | CSAGQGGWGAGELFF | TGCAGCGCCGGACAGGGGGGCTGGGGAGCCGGGGAGCTGTTTTTT
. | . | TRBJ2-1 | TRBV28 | CAGGTRANEQFF | TGTGCCGGGGGGACTCGAGCCAATGAGCAGTTCTTC
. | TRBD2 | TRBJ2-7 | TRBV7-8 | CASSLASGSFPYEQYF | TGTGCCAGCAGCTTAGCGAGCGGGAGTTTCCCCTACGAGCAGTACTTC
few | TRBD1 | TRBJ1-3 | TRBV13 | CASKLRTGSGNTIYF | TGTGCCAGTAAACTTAGGACAGGCTCTGGAAACACCATATATTTT
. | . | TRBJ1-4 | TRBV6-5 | CASRAPGDQKLFF | TGTGCCAGCAGGGCCCCGGGGGATCAAAAACTGTTTTTT
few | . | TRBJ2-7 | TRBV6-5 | CASSYSGDNSYEQYF | TGTGCCAGCAGTTACTCGGGCGACAACTCCTACGAGCAGTACTTC
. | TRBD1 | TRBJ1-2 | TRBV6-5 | CASSSGQGYGYTF | TGTGCCAGCAGTTCAGGACAGGGCTATGGCTACACCTTC
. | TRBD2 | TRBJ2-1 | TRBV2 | CARAGTSPPDEQFF | TGTGCCAGAGCAGGGACTAGCCCTCCCGATGAGCAGTTCTTC
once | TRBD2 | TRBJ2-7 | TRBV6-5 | CASTEAPSGVREQYF | TGTGCCAGCACCGAAGCACCTAGCGGGGTCCGCGAGCAGTACTTC
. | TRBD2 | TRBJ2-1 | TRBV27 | CASSWGLAGTEQFF | TGTGCCAGCAGTTGGGGGCTAGCGGGAACGGAGCAGTTCTTC
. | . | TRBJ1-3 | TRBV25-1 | CASSEGGGNTIYF | TGTGCCAGCAGTGAGGGCGGGGGAAACACCATATATTTT
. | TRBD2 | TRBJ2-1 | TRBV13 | CASSLGLAEYNEQFF | TGTGCCAGCAGCTTGGGACTAGCGGAGTACAATGAGCAGTTCTTC
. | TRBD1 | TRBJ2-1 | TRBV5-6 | CASSLDRNNEQFF | TGTGCCAGCAGTTTGGACAGGAACAATGAGCAGTTCTTC
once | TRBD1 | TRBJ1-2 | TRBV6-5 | CASSINRGSGYTF | TGTGCCAGCAGCATCAACAGGGGAAGTGGCTACACCTTC
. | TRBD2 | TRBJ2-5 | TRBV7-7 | CASSSEGLAEETQYF | TGTGCTAGCAGCTCCGAGGGACTAGCTGAAGAGACCCAGTACTTC
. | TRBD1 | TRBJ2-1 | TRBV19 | CASSVLPGTGGDEQFF | TGTGCCAGCAGCGTTCTCCCCGGGACAGGAGGGGATGAGCAGTTCTTC